These 29 T cell receptor beta chains were all obtained from the same sample, sequenced in a study of T cells in tuberculosis. This table comes from immunoSEQ multiplex PCR, and its TCRdb copy is limited to in-frame clones, with some not included. The repertoire holds more than 30,000 clones, 94% seen once, with more than 6.5% in the top ten. The specimen sequenced was PBMCs. All receptors derive from a donor aged 10-29 years with latent tuberculosis or without tuberculosis infection.

This clone has only one observation. This rearrangement joins TRBV29-1 to TRBJ2-1; 15 bases map to TRBD2. This CDR3 region has 18 residues. In germline, CDR1 is SQVTM, CDR2 ANQGSEA. V was pared by 7 bases and J by 1 base, with 11 bases of the junction left unmatched. Written as DNA, the CDR3 is TGCAGCGGAGCCGGAGGGACTAGCGGGAGGTGGTCCTACAATGAGCAGTTCTTC. This sequence encodes CSGAGGTSGRWSYNEQFF.

The chain has TRBV29-1 and TRBJ1-1, with D perhaps matching TRBD1 (5 bases). V was clipped by 8 bases and J by 4 bases, with 20 bases between them. This CDR3 has 14 amino acids. Germline V gives CDR1 SQVTM, CDR2 ANQGSEA. CDR3 sequence reads: CSPGVGPGGTEAFF. CDR3 nucleotide sequence: TGCAGCCCCGGGGTGGGGCCCGGGGGCACTGAAGCTTTCTTT.

The gene calls are TRBV7-8 and TRBJ2-7, with D possibly TRBD1 on 6 matching bases. The CDR3 spans 11 residues. Germline V gene data show CDR1 as SGHVS and CDR2 as FQNEAQ. Trimming removed 3 bases from V and 6 bases from J, with 6 bases in between. As DNA, the CDR3 is TGTGCCAGCAGCTTGGGGGCCGAGCAGTACTTC. Translated: CASSLGAEQYF.

The rearrangement links TRBV6-1 to TRBJ2-7, with D perhaps TRBD2 (6 bases). This CDR3 spans 13 amino acids. The germline V and J ends were trimmed by 6 bases and 4 bases, with 13 bases remaining between them. Germline values: CDR1 MNHNS, CDR2 SASEGT. CDR3 sequence reads: CASSGTHFYEQYF. As DNA, the CDR3 is TGTGCCAGCAGCGGGACTCACTTTTACGAGCAGTACTTC.

The rearrangement joins TRBV7-8 to TRBJ2-7, with TRBD1 as a possible D gene (5 bases). V was trimmed by 5 bases and J by 2 bases, leaving 13 bases between them. Germline CDR1 is SGHVS and CDR2 is FQNEAQ. The CDR3 contains 14 residues. The CDR3 DNA follows: TGTGCCAGCAGCATTAGACAGTCGGCCTACGAGCAGTACTTC. Translating gives CASSIRQSAYEQYF. The full variable domain, completed using reference TRBV7-8 and TRBJ2-7, is GAGVSQSPRYKVAKRGQDVALRCDPISGHVSLFWYQQALGQGPEFLTYFQNEAQLDKSGLPSDRFFAERPEGSVSTLKIQRTQQEDSAVYLCASSIRQSAYEQYFGPGTRLTVT.

V is TRBV7-3 and J is TRBJ2-7; D is uncertain. Germline V gives CDR1 SGHTA, CDR2 FQGTGA. V was cut by 2 bases and J by 5 bases, with 10 bases left in between. The CDR3 covers 13 residues. In DNA, the CDR3 is TGTGCCAGCAGCTTAGGCCCCAACGACGAGCAGTACTTC. This gives the protein CASSLGPNDEQYF.

The J gene is TRBJ1-1, the V gene TRBV13, with 7 bases aligning to TRBD1. Trimming at V came to 3 bases and at J to 7 bases, leaving 5 bases not matched to a gene. Germline loops: CDR1 PRHDT, CDR2 FYEKMQ (reference sequence). The CDR3 is 13 residues long. The CDR3 is CASSLEGQFEAFF. The CDR3 DNA reads as TGTGCCAGCAGCTTGGAGGGACAGTTTGAAGCTTTCTTT.

The J gene is TRBJ1-4, the V gene TRBV7-9; D is unclear. Germline-derived CDR1 and CDR2 are SEHNR and FQNEAQ (reference sequence). Trimming removed 1 base from V and 2 bases from J, with 5 bases in between. The CDR3 is 14 amino acids. CDR3 loop: CASSLDTTNEKLFF. CDR3 nucleotide sequence: TGTGCCAGCAGCTTAGACACGACTAATGAAAAACTGTTTTTT.

CDR3 sequence reads: CASSSGLRSSYEQYF. The DNA for the CDR3 is TGTGCCAGCAGCTCGGGACTGAGGAGCTCCTACGAGCAGTACTTC. The chain joins TRBV7-2 to TRBJ2-7; perhaps TRBD2 as D (6 bases). V was pared by 4 bases and J by 0 bases, with 13 bases between. CDR1 and CDR2 (germline): SGHTA, FQGNSA. The CDR3 loop spans 15 amino acids. The full variable domain, with the rest looked up from reference TRBV7-2 and TRBJ2-7, is GAGVSQSPSNKVTEKGKDVELRCDPISGHTALYWYRQSLGQGLEFLIYFQGNSAPDKSGLPSDRFSAERTGGSVSTLTIQRTQQEDSAVYLCASSSGLRSSYEQYFGPGTRLTVT.

The gene calls are TRBV6-1 and TRBJ1-2; a possible D gene is TRBD1 (6 bases). This CDR3 region has 15 residues. The germline CDR1 and CDR2 sequences are MNHNS and SASEGT. The V end lost 4 bases, the J end lost 1 base, and 13 bases lay between the germline ends. The CDR3 DNA follows: TGTGCCAGCAGTGCACAGGGTCCGAATAACTATGGCTACACCTTC. Amino acids: CASSAQGPNNYGYTF.

The chain employs TRBV7-9 and TRBJ1-5; the D is unclear. The V end lost 3 bases, the J end lost 5 bases, and 17 bases lay between the germline ends. The CDR3 is made up of 16 amino acids. The germline CDR1 and CDR2 sequences are SEHNR and FQNEAQ (reference sequence). The CDR3 spells CASSFPPGEGYQPQHF. CDR3 sequence (DNA): TGTGCCAGCAGCTTCCCACCCGGGGAAGGGTATCAGCCCCAGCATTTT.

Comment on this clone: Within the sample, other DNA sequences also encode this same CDR3. The rearrangement joins TRBV6-5 to TRBJ2-2, with D tentatively TRBD2 (6 bases). V was cut by 6 bases and J by 6 bases, with 8 bases left in between. From germline, CDR1 is MNHEY and CDR2 SVGAGI. The CDR3 is 12 residues long. The CDR3 DNA follows: TGTGCCAGCAGCCGCGGGGCCGGGGAGCTGTTTTTT. Translated: CASSRGAGELFF.

The chain combines TRBV6-6 with TRBJ2-3; TRBD2 might be the D (6 bases). From germline, CDR1 is MNHNY and CDR2 SVGAGI (reference sequence). This CDR3 comprises 15 residues. V lost 2 bases and J lost 2, with 11 bases in between. The CDR3 nucleotides are TGTGCCAGCAGTTACCCCGGGGGAGACACAGATACGCAGTATTTT. Its translation is CASSYPGGDTDTQYF.

Written as DNA, the CDR3 is TGTGCCAGCAGCCCGAGGACTAGCGGGAGGGGCACAGATACGCAGTATTTT. It encodes CASSPRTSGRGTDTQYF. The chain has TRBV9 and TRBJ2-3; TRBD2 aligns across 15 bases. The J segment lost 1 base and the V segment lost 4 bases, leaving 4 bases of the junction unmatched. The CDR3 sequence is 17 residues long. Germline V gene sequence: CDR1 SGDLS, CDR2 YYNGEE.

The V call is TRBV5-1, the J call TRBJ2-1, with TRBD2 matching over 9 bases. V was clipped by 3 bases and J by 6 bases; unmatched bases: 10. Looked up from germline, CDR1 is SGHRS and CDR2 is YFSETQ. The CDR3 runs to 16 residues. CDR3 DNA: TGCGCCAGCAGCTCGGGCCCGGGACTAGCTTCCAATGAGCAGTTCTTC. It specifies CASSSGPGLASNEQFF.

V usage is TRBV25-1 and J usage is TRBJ2-7, with 11 bases matching TRBD1. The V and J ends lost 4 bases and 3 bases, in that order; junction bases with no gene match: 2. Germline V gives CDR1 MGHDK, CDR2 SYGVNS. The CDR3 extends over 14 amino acids. CDR3 in DNA: TGTGCCAGCAGTGGGGGACAGGGGGGCTACGAGCAGTACTTC. This sequence encodes CASSGGQGGYEQYF.

The chain has TRBV5-6 and TRBJ1-2, with D unclear. In germline, CDR1 is SGHDT, CDR2 YYEEEE. CDR3 size: 15 residues. V was clipped by 0 bases and J by 2 bases, with 11 bases between them. The CDR3: CASSLGRIGNYGYTF. In DNA form, the CDR3 reads TGTGCCAGCAGCTTGGGGAGGATTGGGAACTATGGCTACACCTTC.

V usage is TRBV28 and J usage is TRBJ2-2; D gene unclear. V lost 6 bases and J 0 bases, leaving 17 bases between the germline ends. The germline V gene has CDR1 MDHEN and CDR2 SYDVKM. The CDR3 is 17 amino acids. The CDR3 sequence is CASSAMWARPNTGELFF. In DNA form, the CDR3 reads TGTGCCAGCAGCGCGATGTGGGCGAGACCGAACACCGGGGAGCTGTTTTTT. Filled out from reference TRBV28 and TRBJ2-2, the complete variable domain reads DVKVTQSSRYLVKRTGEKVFLECVQDMDHENMFWYRQDPGLGLRLIYFSYDVKMKEKGDIPEGYSVSREKKERFSLILESASTNQTSMYLCASSAMWARPNTGELFFGEGSRLTVL.

This chain links TRBV30 with TRBJ2-6; TRBD2 is a possible D gene (6 bases). The CDR3 totals 15 residues. CDR1 GTSNPN and CDR2 SVGIG come from the germline V gene (reference sequence). Between the trimmed V and J ends, which lost 5 bases and 0 bases, there was a span of 11 bases. In DNA, the CDR3 is TGTGCCTGGGCTTCGGGGGACTCTGGGGCCAACGTCCTGACTTTC. It is translated as CAWASGDSGANVLTF.

This clone was recorded only once. This chain uses TRBV28 with TRBJ2-7, with D tentatively TRBD1 (6 bases). CDR1 MDHEN and CDR2 SYDVKM come from the germline V gene. The CDR3 is 14 residues long. Trimming took 5 bases from V and 2 from J, leaving 13 bases between them. The CDR3 sequence: CASSPPGQPYEQYF. In DNA, the CDR3 is TGTGCCAGCAGTCCCCCCGGACAGCCCTACGAGCAGTACTTC.

V gene TRBV4-1 combines with J gene TRBJ2-3; no definite D call. This CDR3 has 16 amino acids. V was shortened by 8 bases and J by 1 base, with 19 bases between the two germline ends. The germline gives CDR1 MGHRA, CDR2 YSYEKL. The CDR3 is CASATNPRSGTDTQYF. CDR3 bases: TGCGCCAGCGCCACAAACCCTAGGAGCGGCACAGATACGCAGTATTTT.

The chain uses TRBV9 and TRBJ2-2; 9 bases fit TRBD1. V lost 0 bases, J lost 5 bases, and 8 bases stayed unmatched. This CDR3 is 17 amino acids long. The germline gives CDR1 SGDLS, CDR2 YYNGEE. CDR3 amino acids: CASSVGTGGVITGELFF. The CDR3 DNA reads as TGTGCCAGCAGCGTAGGAACAGGGGGCGTCATTACCGGGGAGCTGTTTTTT.

The chain carries TRBV18 and TRBJ2-1; 7 bases are shared with TRBD1. Looked up from germline, CDR1 is KGHSH and CDR2 is LQKENI. The ends lost 1 base at V and 6 bases at J; junction bases unmatched: 3. This CDR3 is 14 amino acids long. For the CDR3, the DNA is TGTGCCAGCTCACCACTCGCAGGGGGCAATGAGCAGTTCTTC. It translates to CASSPLAGGNEQFF.

This clone has just a few counts. The rearrangement links TRBV29-1 to TRBJ2-7; D is perhaps TRBD2 (5 bases). The CDR3 spans 14 residues. V lost 0 bases and J lost 4, with 13 bases in between. Germline V gene lookup returns CDR1 SQVTM and CDR2 ANQGSEA. Here the CDR3 DNA reads TGCAGCGTTGAAGATCCGGGAATATCTTACGAGCAGTACTTC. The encoded protein is CSVEDPGISYEQYF.

The CDR3 loop reads CASRATGSSMFGEKLFF. The CDR3 nucleotides are TGTGCCAGCAGGGCGACAGGGAGTAGTATGTTTGGTGAAAAACTGTTTTTT. This chain connects TRBV2 to TRBJ1-4; 7 bases agree with TRBD1. V was clipped by 6 bases and J by 7 bases; unmatched bases: 17. The V gene's germline CDR1 is SNHLY and CDR2 FYNNEI. The CDR3 extends over 17 amino acids.

This sequence joins TRBV7-8 and TRBJ2-1, with TRBD2 identical over 12 bases. Germline V gene data show CDR1 as SGHVS and CDR2 as FQNEAQ. The ends lost 5 bases at V and 7 bases at J; junction bases unmatched: 6. The CDR3 loop spans 15 amino acids. The chain's CDR3 is CASSLTSGSRNEQFF. DNA for the CDR3: TGTGCCAGCAGCCTGACTAGCGGGAGTAGGAATGAGCAGTTCTTC.

The V and J genes are TRBV7-9 and TRBJ2-7; 8 bases line up with TRBD1. Looked up from germline, CDR1 is SEHNR and CDR2 is FQNEAQ (reference sequence). The CDR3 has 14 amino acids. V lost 4 bases and J lost 1; bases outside the gene matches: 3. CDR3 coding DNA: TGTGCCAGCAGCTGGAGGGACAGGTCCTACGAGCAGTACTTC. Protein: CASSWRDRSYEQYF. Drawing the rest from reference TRBV7-9 and TRBJ2-7, the complete variable domain is DTGVSQNPRHKITKRGQNVTFRCDPISEHNRLYWYRQTLGQGPEFLTYFQNEAQLEKSRLLSDRFSAERPKGSFSTLEIQRTEQGDSAMYLCASSWRDRSYEQYFGPGTRLTVT.

The rearrangement links TRBV11-1 to TRBJ2-7; D is uncertain. Looked up from germline, CDR1 is SGHAT and CDR2 is FQDESV (reference sequence). The CDR3 totals 13 residues. Trimming took off 2 bases at V and 7 bases at J, with 12 bases between the two ends. Here the CDR3 reads CASSLTRKREQYF. CDR3 sequence (DNA): TGTGCCAGCAGCTTAACCAGGAAAAGGGAGCAGTACTTC.

This chain connects TRBV30 to TRBJ1-2, with TRBD1 identical over 8 bases. With V trimmed by 4 bases and J by 4 bases, 5 bases remained unmatched. CDR1 and CDR2 (germline): GTSNPN, SVGIG (reference sequence). The CDR3 has 13 amino acids. The CDR3 spells CAWITGGGYGYTF. The CDR3 DNA follows: TGTGCCTGGATAACAGGGGGGGGCTATGGCTACACCTTC.